This entry is about one T cell receptor beta chain. Its antigen is undetermined. The data derive from a study of Ad26.COV2.S vaccination and SARS-CoV-2 variants. At the level of the study: Donor participated within the Ad26.COV2.S arm of the COV1001 trial. Study observations and caveats: It is possible that the TCR breadth and depth analyses underestimated the total T cell responses.

Profiled with immunoSEQ multiplex PCR; TCRdb holds only in-frame clones, not every one. The sample lists approximately 500,000 clones; around 85% were seen once. Treatment denoted: over 15 received Ad26.COV2.S at low or high dose, single or two shots; roughly five received placebo; per-sample allocation not given. After the first vaccine or placebo injection, samples were drawn on day 63. The donor's status was that of an adult aged 18-55 years in Boston. This sequence originates from a person aged 18-65 years who received the Ad26.COV2.S COVID-19 vaccine or a placebo. Sample: peripheral blood, taken in a trial of Ad26.COV2.S vaccine versus placebo.

DNA for the CDR3: TGTGCCAGCAAAATAACGGGCGCAACTAATGAAAAACTGTTTTTT. Translation gives CASKITGATNEKLFF. This chain uses TRBV6-6 with TRBJ1-4, with unresolved D. The germline V gene has CDR1 MNHNY and CDR2 SVGAGI (reference sequence). The CDR3 runs 15 residues. The V end lost 7 bases, the J end lost 0 bases, and 12 bases lay between the germline ends.